These 20 T cell receptor beta chains were sequenced from one sample in a study of T-cell reconstitution after alpha-beta-depleted transplantation in children. Researchers prepared the TCRbeta library using unique molecular identifiers, the study reports. In TCRdb, the PCR reads were re-called with MiXCR into one record per CDR3 protein. This repertoire shows about 610,000 distinct CDR3 sequences, 27% found once; its top ten account for around 36%. The specimen was PBMCs, collected before TCRalphabeta/CD19-depleted stem cell transplant. The receptor source for this set is a boy in the first two years of life with Wiskott-Aldrich syndrome, due to receive a stem cell transplant.

The chain couples TRBV12-3 or TRBV12-4 to TRBJ2-3; 7 bases align to TRBD2. Germline trimming cut 7 bases from V and 4 bases from J; bases unmatched to any gene: 8. CDR3 length equals 14 residues. The DNA for the CDR3 is TGTGCCAGCACCCTGGGGGGGGATTCAGATACGCAGTATTTT. Translated, it gives CASTLGGDSDTQYF.

This clonotype occurred a few times. The chain employs TRBV4-2 and TRBJ1-4; the D gene is possibly TRBD1 (5 bases). The CDR3 sequence is 13 residues long. Germline assignment: CDR1 LGHNA and CDR2 YNFKEQ. V was clipped by 0 bases and J by 10 bases, with 9 bases between them. The CDR3 DNA sequence: TGTGCCAGCAGCCAAGATTCCAGGGCAAAACTGTTTTTT. Amino acids: CASSQDSRAKLFF.

This clonotype was recorded many times. The chain couples TRBV27 to TRBJ2-1, with D tentatively TRBD1 (6 bases). The CDR3 covers 13 residues. Germline CDR1 and CDR2: MNHEY and SMNVEV (reference sequence). V shed 5 bases and J shed 6 bases, with 11 bases lying between them. This CDR3 reads CASSEGTPNEQFF. For the CDR3, the DNA is TGTGCCAGCAGTGAAGGGACACCCAATGAGCAGTTCTTC.

This clonotype was picked up a small number of times. The chain joins TRBV7-8 to TRBJ1-6, with D hard to call. The CDR3 totals 13 residues. V lost 5 bases and J 8 bases, leaving 10 bases between the germline ends. Per the germline V gene, CDR1 is SGHVS and CDR2 is FQNEAQ. CDR3 nucleotides: TGTGCCAGCAGCCTAAAGAGGGATTCACCCCTCCACTTT. Protein: CASSLKRDSPLHF.

The chain couples TRBV7-9 to TRBJ2-1; D is uncertain. This CDR3 comprises 12 residues. V lost 8 bases and J lost 5, with 10 bases in between. CDR1 and CDR2 (germline): SEHNR, FQNEAQ (reference sequence). The CDR3 sequence: CASHKADNEQFF. The CDR3 bases are TGTGCCAGCCATAAGGCCGACAATGAGCAGTTCTTC.

The V call is TRBV5-1, the J call TRBJ2-3; 9 bases are a match to TRBD1. After removal of 4 bases from V and 2 bases from J, the junction contained 8 bases not matched to a gene. CDR3 length: 16 residues. From germline, CDR1 is SGHRS and CDR2 YFSETQ. The CDR3 nucleotides read TGCGCCAGCAGCCCCCAGGGACAGGGAATCACAGATACGCAGTATTTT. It is translated as CASSPQGQGITDTQYF.

V is TRBV28 and J is TRBJ1-4, with D unclear. Germline V gene data show CDR1 as MDHEN and CDR2 as SYDVKM. The CDR3 loop spans 13 amino acids. V was pared by 6 bases and J by 8 bases, with 13 bases between. CDR3 sequence reads: CASRITLGEKLFF. The CDR3 bases are TGTGCCAGCAGAATAACCCTAGGCGAAAAACTGTTTTTT.

The J gene is TRBJ2-2, the V gene TRBV10-3, with 9 nucleotides matching TRBD1. Germline V gives CDR1 ENHRY, CDR2 SYGVKD. Losses at the gene ends were 0 bases for V and 4 bases for J; bases not matched to a gene: 6. This CDR3 is built from 17 residues. As DNA, the CDR3 is TGTGCCATCAGTGAGTCGGCAGGACAGGGGTCCACCGGGGAGCTGTTTTTT. Translation: CAISESAGQGSTGELFF.

This clonotype was seen a few times. This sequence joins TRBV5-1 and TRBJ2-7; 10 positions agree with TRBD1. There are 14 residues in the CDR3. With V trimmed by 4 bases and J by 2 bases, 3 bases remained unmatched. Germline CDR1 reads SGHRS; CDR2 reads YFSETQ. The CDR3 DNA reads TGCGCCAGCAGCACCGGACAGGGGGCCTACGAGCAGTACTTC. Encoded protein: CASSTGQGAYEQYF.

This clonotype was seen more than once but under ten times. The chain links TRBV5-1 to TRBJ1-1, with a tentative D call TRBD1 (6 bases). Germline CDR1 SGHRS, CDR2 YFSETQ. The CDR3 loop spans 17 amino acids. V dropped 4 bases and J dropped 0 bases, with 19 bases sitting between them. DNA for the CDR3: TGCGCCAGCAGCGGCGGGGCAGGGGCCGGGATGAACACTGAAGCTTTCTTT. It translates to CASSGGAGAGMNTEAFF.

The V gene is TRBV5-1, the J gene TRBJ2-6; 8 nucleotides align to TRBD1. Germline values: CDR1 SGHRS, CDR2 YFSETQ. V gave up 4 bases and J gave up 0 bases; unmatched junction bases: 9. The CDR3 spans 18 residues. DNA for the CDR3: TGCGCCAGCAGCCCGGGACAGGCCCCCCTCTCTGGGGCCAACGTCCTGACTTTC. Its translation is CASSPGQAPLSGANVLTF.

Notes on this clonotype: A read error may account for a junction end that differs from germline. The chain employs TRBV6-5 and TRBJ2-6; D is unclear. The CDR3 is 12 residues long. The germline gives CDR1 MNHEY, CDR2 SVGAGI. The CDR3: CASSGGTNVLTF. CDR3 nucleotides: TGTGCCAGCAGCGGTGGGACCAACGTCCTGACTTTC.

This clonotype showed up just once. The chain couples TRBV28 to TRBJ2-1; 10 nucleotides line up with TRBD1. Germline CDR1 reads MDHEN; CDR2 reads SYDVKM. This CDR3 region has 14 residues. V was clipped by 5 bases and J by 12 bases; unmatched bases: 10. The CDR3 nucleotides are TGTGCCAGCAGTGGAGGGACAGGGGTTTTAGGGCAGTTCTTC. It is translated as CASSGGTGVLGQFF.

CDR3 in DNA: TGTGCCAGCATCGAGACAGGGGGGCAAGGTACGCAGTATTTT. This codes for CASIETGGQGTQYF. The chain couples TRBV2 to TRBJ2-3, with 9 positions matching TRBD1. This CDR3 is built from 14 residues. The germline V gene encodes CDR1 SNHLY and CDR2 FYNNEI. V gave up 7 bases and J gave up 8 bases; unmatched junction bases: 10.

The gene calls are TRBV5-5 and TRBJ2-7; 7 positions match TRBD1. The V gene's germline CDR1 is SGHKS and CDR2 YYEKEE (reference sequence). J lost 12 bases, V lost 4 bases, and 10 bases had no gene match. CDR3 length: 12 residues. DNA of the CDR3: TGTGCCAGCAGCCAAGGCACAGGGGTTACGTACTTC. It codes for CASSQGTGVTYF.

The chain carries TRBV20-1 and TRBJ1-1; the D is unclear. V lost 0 bases to trimming and J lost 3 bases, with 23 bases between them. Per germline, CDR1 DFQATT and CDR2 SNEGSKA (reference sequence). This CDR3 has 18 residues. Here the CDR3 DNA reads TGCAGTGCTAGAGATCAGGCGATACGAGTTAAGGACGACACTGAAGCTTTCTTT. Its protein is CSARDQAIRVKDDTEAFF.

The chain couples TRBV2 to TRBJ2-1, with 11 nucleotides matching TRBD2. V lost 5 bases and J lost 9; bases outside the gene matches: 15. CDR3 size: 17 residues. The V gene's germline CDR1 is SNHLY and CDR2 FYNNEI. The chain's CDR3 is CASSFSQLAGVLGEQFF. The CDR3 DNA reads TGTGCCAGCAGTTTTTCACAACTAGCGGGAGTGTTAGGTGAGCAGTTCTTC. The full variable domain, its missing parts supplied by reference TRBV2 and TRBJ2-1, is EPEVTQTPSHQVTQMGQEVILRCVPISNHLYFYWYRQILGQKVEFLVSFYNNEISEKSEIFDDQFSVERPDGSNFTLKIRSTKLEDSAMYFCASSFSQLAGVLGEQFFGPGTRLTVL.

This chain links TRBV29-1 with TRBJ2-5; a possible D gene is TRBD2 (5 bases). The V gene lost 2 bases and the J gene lost 5 bases, with 9 bases spanning the gap. The germline V gene encodes CDR1 SQVTM and CDR2 ANQGSEA. This CDR3 spans 12 amino acids. The DNA of the CDR3 is TGCAGCGTTGAATTCGGGGTGGAGACCCAGTACTTC. Protein product: CSVEFGVETQYF.

This clonotype was found a few times. The chain combines TRBV12-3 or TRBV12-4 with TRBJ2-3; tentatively, D is TRBD1 or TRBD2 (6 bases each). V lost 7 bases and J 4 bases, leaving 24 bases between the germline ends. The CDR3 runs 17 residues. CDR3 residues: CASTLGGLSSSPDTQYF. The DNA of the CDR3 is TGTGCCAGCACCTTAGGGGGACTCTCATCGTCCCCAGATACGCAGTATTTT.

This chain joins TRBV6-1 and TRBJ2-7; D unresolved. V was cut by 6 bases and J by 0 bases, with 9 bases left in between. The CDR3 length is 13 residues. Germline values: CDR1 MNHNS, CDR2 SASEGT. The CDR3 is CASRQSLSYEQYF. For the CDR3, the DNA is TGTGCCAGCAGACAGAGCCTCTCCTACGAGCAGTACTTC.